The table lists the clone carrying this T cell receptor beta chain with many counts. The antigen remains unidentified. Ophthalmopathy patients all had a Clinical Activity Score of at least 3, a NOSPECS grade of at least 4 and disease under 3 months old. Patients were excluded because of uncontrolled infection, other autoimmune disease, pregnancy or lactation. RNA transcripts gave rise to amplified TCR beta CDR3 regions. HTBI primers were the set used in a first-round RT-PCR of the TCR CDR3. TCRdb re-derived calls from the multiplex PCR reads in MiXCR, one entry per CDR3 protein. The sample has approximately 690,000 distinct CDR3 sequences; less than 25% are singletons. This sample stems from a study of T cells in Graves' hyperthyroidism and ophthalmopathy. The study, taken as a whole, reports: A 13 V-J model separated ophthalmopathy from stable hyperthyroidism.

Germline V gene sequence: CDR1 DFQATT, CDR2 SNEGSKA (reference sequence). V lost 3 bases and J lost 0; bases outside the gene matches: 10. The CDR3 runs to 17 residues. This clonotype was obtained from a man aged 30 to 45 with Graves' ophthalmopathy. The sequenced sample was blood. The V gene is TRBV20-1, the J gene TRBJ2-4; 8 bases match TRBD2. In DNA form, the CDR3 reads TGCAGTGCTAGGCCAGGTACTAGCGGAGTAGCCAAAAACATTCAGTACTTC. Amino acid sequence: CSARPGTSGVAKNIQYF.